These 28 T cell receptor beta chains share one sample of origin, sequenced in a study of blood T cells in healthy people across ages. A second PCR of roughly 7 to 11 cycles used a sample-barcoded 5' primer and a J-beta primer mix. TCRdb re-derived calls from the 5' RACE reads in MiXCR, one entry per CDR3 protein. The data hold over a million distinct CDR3 sequences, with roughly 43% observed a single time. The sample consisted of blood. The receptors derive from a woman between 18 and 29 years old in good health.

This clonotype was seen a handful of times. CDR3 sequence reads: CSVSRRYTEAFF. In nucleotides, the CDR3 is TGCAGTGTCTCCAGGCGGTACACTGAAGCTTTCTTT. This chain links TRBV20-1 with TRBJ1-1; D not resolved. Trimming stripped 7 bases from V and 3 bases from J, with 12 bases between. Germline-derived CDR1 and CDR2 are DFQATT and SNEGSKA (reference sequence). This CDR3 is 12 amino acids long.

This clonotype has more than one count but fewer than ten. V gene TRBV9 combines with J gene TRBJ2-2; TRBD1 agrees at 8 bases. This CDR3 has 16 amino acids. The ends lost 4 bases at V and 3 bases at J; junction bases unmatched: 8. Germline V gene lookup returns CDR1 SGDLS and CDR2 YYNGEE. DNA of the CDR3: TGTGCCAGCAGCCCCCAGACAGGGGTCTACACCGGGGAGCTGTTTTTT. This sequence encodes CASSPQTGVYTGELFF. Full variable domain (outside the CDR3, taken from reference TRBV9 and TRBJ2-2): DSGVTQTPKHLITATGQRVTLRCSPRSGDLSVYWYQQSLDQGLQFLIQYYNGEERAKGNILERFSAQQFPDLHSELNLSSLELGDSALYFCASSPQTGVYTGELFFGEGSRLTVL.

This rearrangement joins TRBV20-1 to TRBJ2-3; 10 bases map to TRBD2. J gave up 4 bases and V 5 bases, and 9 bases lay outside the gene matches. This CDR3 region has 15 residues. The V gene's germline CDR1 is DFQATT and CDR2 SNEGSKA (reference sequence). CDR3 sequence reads: CSAPLTSGVPDTQYF. CDR3 coding DNA: TGCAGTGCTCCCTTAACTAGCGGGGTTCCAGATACGCAGTATTTT.

On this clonotype itself: A read error may produce the germline difference seen at one junction end. The chain carries TRBV7-2 and TRBJ1-5, with 8 positions matching TRBD1. The germline CDR1 and CDR2 sequences are SGHTA and FQGNSA. The length of the CDR3 is 14 residues. CDR3 sequence: CVSSLKTGDQPQHF. Written as DNA, the CDR3 is TGTGTCAGCAGCTTAAAGACAGGGGATCAGCCCCAGCATTTT. Looking up the rest from reference TRBV7-2 and TRBJ1-5 gives the full variable domain: GAGVSQSPSNKVTEKGKDVELRCDPISGHTALYWYRQSLGQGLEFLIYFQGNSAPDKSGLPSDRFSAERTGGSVSTLTIQRTQQEDSAVYLCVSSLKTGDQPQHFGDGTRLSIL.

This chain connects TRBV7-2 to TRBJ1-4; 7 bases align to TRBD1. V lost 5 bases and J lost 0; bases outside the gene matches: 3. Germline V CDR1 and CDR2: SGHTA, FQGNSA. CDR3 length: 15 residues. CDR3 loop: CASSQQGPTNEKLFF. Written as DNA, the CDR3 is TGTGCCAGCAGCCAACAGGGGCCAACTAATGAAAAACTGTTTTTT. The full variable domain, with the rest looked up from reference TRBV7-2 and TRBJ1-4, is GAGVSQSPSNKVTEKGKDVELRCDPISGHTALYWYRQSLGQGLEFLIYFQGNSAPDKSGLPSDRFSAERTGGSVSTLTIQRTQQEDSAVYLCASSQQGPTNEKLFFGSGTQLSVL.

The CDR3, as DNA: TGTGCCAGCAGTTACCTTAGGCCGGGGGGGCCCAATGAGCAGTTCTTC. Translating it yields CASSYLRPGGPNEQFF. The chain has TRBV6-6 and TRBJ2-1, with TRBD2 matching over 8 bases. The germline V gene has CDR1 MNHNY and CDR2 SVGAGI (reference sequence). The junction had 9 bases not matched to a gene; V was cut back by 2 bases and J by 6 bases. The CDR3 is 16 amino acids.

This clonotype was counted only a few times. The V gene is TRBV27, the J gene TRBJ2-7; weak D call: TRBD1 (5 bases). The CDR3 runs 13 residues. V was trimmed by 6 bases and J by 4 bases, leaving 13 bases between them. Germline V lookup: CDR1 MNHEY, CDR2 SMNVEV (reference sequence). CDR3 region: CASRLHQGYEQYF. CDR3 sequence (DNA): TGTGCCAGCAGACTACACCAGGGTTACGAGCAGTACTTC.

A remark on this clonotype: The CDR3 end shows no conserved phenylalanine or tryptophan, and so a read error is likely. V gene TRBV15 combines with J gene TRBJ1-4; no clear D. The CDR3 contains 15 residues. V was clipped by 1 base and J by 6 bases, with 12 bases between them. Germline CDR1 and CDR2: LNHNV and YYDKDF (reference sequence). The CDR3 spells CATSRVRGQDEKLFV. CDR3 sequence (DNA): TGTGCCACCAGCAGAGTCAGAGGGCAGGATGAAAAACTGTTTGTT.

The rearrangement uses TRBV20-1 and TRBJ2-3; D uncertain. Deletions cut 6 bases from V and 1 base from J, with 14 bases between. Germline V CDR1 and CDR2: DFQATT, SNEGSKA (reference sequence). This CDR3 contains 14 residues. In nucleotides, the CDR3 is TGCAGTGCAGACAAGCAGTCGGGCACAGATACGCAGTATTTT. Translation gives CSADKQSGTDTQYF.

This clonotype came up once. V and J are TRBV2 and TRBJ2-1; a weak D match, TRBD1 (5 bases). V was shortened by 5 bases and J by 10 bases, with 24 bases between the two germline ends. Germline loops: CDR1 SNHLY, CDR2 FYNNEI. This CDR3 is 16 amino acids long. The CDR3 DNA is TGTGCCAGCAGTCGCGCAGGGCCCCCCTTTACCTACGAGCAGTTCTTC. Protein product: CASSRAGPPFTYEQFF.

This clonotype was detected a few times. In nucleotides, the CDR3 is TGCAGCGCCCTGGACTCCTCCAGCGCCAAAAACATTCAGTACTTC. Protein sequence: CSALDSSSAKNIQYF. V usage is TRBV29-1 and J usage is TRBJ2-4; perhaps TRBD2 as D (5 bases). CDR3 length equals 15 residues. Germline CDR1 reads SQVTM; CDR2 reads ANQGSEA. V was shortened by 7 bases and J by 1 base, with 17 bases between the two germline ends.

The CDR3 loop reads CASSLVAGVNTGELFF. As DNA, the CDR3 is TGTGCCAGCAGCTTAGTGGCAGGGGTAAACACCGGGGAGCTGTTTTTT. J is TRBJ2-2 and V is TRBV7-2, with D perhaps matching TRBD1 (6 bases). This CDR3 has 16 amino acids. Germline CDR1 reads SGHTA; CDR2 reads FQGNSA. Trimming stripped 1 base from V and 2 bases from J, with 11 bases between.

This clonotype appeared a few times. The chain is built from TRBV20-1 and TRBJ2-3, with 10 bases identical to TRBD2. Germline trimming cut 2 bases from V and 4 bases from J; bases unmatched to any gene: 6. The V gene's germline CDR1 is DFQATT and CDR2 SNEGSKA (reference sequence). This CDR3 contains 15 residues. The CDR3 coding sequence is TGCAGTGCTAGAACTACTAGCGGGGAACCAGATACGCAGTATTTT. Translating it yields CSARTTSGEPDTQYF.

Note on this clonotype: A read error may explain this, as a much larger clone is one base away. This chain links TRBV2 with TRBJ2-7; TRBD1 matches at 9 bases. J gave up 2 bases and V 2 bases, and 13 bases lay outside the gene matches. The CDR3 covers 18 residues. The germline gives CDR1 SNHLY, CDR2 FYNNEI. The CDR3, as DNA: TGTGCCAGCAGTGAACCAGCCGGGGTCGGGACAGGGACCTACGAGCAGTACTTC. It specifies CASSEPAGVGTGTYEQYF. Complete variable domain (other parts from reference TRBV2 and TRBJ2-7): EPEVTQTPSHQVTQMGQEVILRCVPISNHLYFYWYRQILGQKVEFLVSFYNNEISEKSEIFDDQFSVERPDGSNFTLKIRSTKLEDSAMYFCASSEPAGVGTGTYEQYFGPGTRLTVT.

This clonotype came up a few times. The chain links TRBV6-5 to TRBJ1-6; D not resolved. The length of the CDR3 is 14 residues. Trimming removed 6 bases from V and 10 bases from J, with 16 bases in between. Germline V gene sequence: CDR1 MNHEY, CDR2 SVGAGI. The DNA for the CDR3 is TGTGCCAGCAGCTATCTTTCGGCTAACTCACCCCTCCACTTT. Translated: CASSYLSANSPLHF.

The chain combines TRBV29-1 with TRBJ2-1, with D perhaps TRBD2 (6 bases). Germline V gene lookup returns CDR1 SQVTM and CDR2 ANQGSEA. Trimming removed 1 base from V and 4 bases from J, with 17 bases in between. The CDR3 has 16 amino acids. The CDR3 DNA sequence: TGCAGCGTTGAAGTTTATTTCGGGAGCCCGTACAATGAGCAGTTCTTC. Protein: CSVEVYFGSPYNEQFF.

This clonotype appeared a few times. V gene TRBV4-3 combines with J gene TRBJ2-5; D possibly corresponds to TRBD1 (6 bases). The V and J ends lost 4 bases and 4 bases respectively, with 10 bases between them. Germline V gene data show CDR1 as LGHNA and CDR2 as YSLEER. The CDR3 spans 13 residues. CDR3 protein: CASSRRTAETQYF. Here the CDR3 DNA reads TGCGCCAGCAGCCGGAGGACAGCAGAGACCCAGTACTTC.

The V gene is TRBV20-1, the J gene TRBJ1-2; no definite D call. The CDR3 runs to 13 residues. Germline values: CDR1 DFQATT, CDR2 SNEGSKA (reference sequence). V dropped 6 bases and J dropped 5 bases, with 16 bases sitting between them. This CDR3 reads CSAIKKTTYGYTF. The CDR3 nucleotides are TGCAGTGCCATAAAGAAGACGACTTATGGCTACACCTTC.

This clonotype came up a few times. The V gene is TRBV15, the J gene TRBJ2-1; 9 bases are a match to TRBD2. Germline values: CDR1 LNHNV, CDR2 YYDKDF (reference sequence). The CDR3 totals 12 residues. V trimming: 7 bases; J trimming: 7 bases; junction bases outside the gene matches: 2. CDR3 bases: TGTGCCACCACGGCGGGAGGGAATGAGCAGTTCTTC. Translated, it gives CATTAGGNEQFF.

The rearrangement uses TRBV4-1 and TRBJ2-1; no reliable D call. The CDR3 totals 13 residues. With 3 bases removed from V and 5 bases from J, the gap between germline ends came to 8 bases. Germline CDR1 is MGHRA and CDR2 is YSYEKL. CDR3 in DNA: TGCGCCAGCAGCCACTTAACAGACAATGAGCAGTTCTTC. It translates to CASSHLTDNEQFF.

CDR3 sequence: CASSLGQGYSEQYF. The CDR3 region has the DNA TGTGCCAGCAGTTTGGGACAGGGCTACAGCGAGCAGTACTTC. V usage is TRBV27 and J usage is TRBJ2-7, with TRBD1 matching over 9 bases. The CDR3 extends over 14 amino acids. Looked up from germline, CDR1 is MNHEY and CDR2 is SMNVEV (reference sequence). V shed 3 bases, J shed 6 bases, and the junction held 6 bases outside the gene matches.

The chain is built from TRBV21-1 and TRBJ1-6; TRBD1, the table's D call, lacks a check against the DNA. TRBV21-1 is tagged as a pseudogene. This CDR3 has 14 residues. The CDR3 DNA sequence: TGTGCCAGCACCCGGACAGGGAGCCGTTCACCCCTCCACTTT. It specifies CASTRTGSRSPLHF.

The genes are TRBV20-1 and TRBJ2-1; possibly TRBD2 for D (5 bases). Looked up from germline, CDR1 is DFQATT and CDR2 is SNEGSKA (reference sequence). The CDR3 loop spans 14 amino acids. V was trimmed by 3 bases and J by 7 bases, leaving 16 bases between them. CDR3 sequence reads: CSASRKLLGNEQFF. For the CDR3, the DNA is TGCAGTGCTAGCCGGAAACTACTAGGTAATGAGCAGTTCTTC.

This clonotype came up a few times. The chain is built from TRBV7-6 and TRBJ1-4; D is unclear. The CDR3 loop spans 15 amino acids. V was clipped by 5 bases and J by 3 bases, with 13 bases between them. Looked up from germline, CDR1 is SGHVS and CDR2 is FNYEAQ. The CDR3 DNA is TGTGCCAGCAGCCCAGCCCATTCCCCTAATGAAAAACTGTTTTTT. Translation gives CASSPAHSPNEKLFF. The full variable domain, its missing parts supplied by reference TRBV7-6 and TRBJ1-4, is GAGVSQSPRYKVTKRGQDVALRCDPISGHVSLYWYRQALGQGPEFLTYFNYEAQQDKSGLPNDRFSAERPEGSISTLTIQRTEQRDSAMYRCASSPAHSPNEKLFFGSGTQLSVL.

This clonotype was counted once. This chain joins TRBV12-5 and TRBJ2-7; D gene unclear. The CDR3 has 13 residues. Trimming shortened V by 6 bases and J by 0 bases, and 9 bases separated the two germline ends. Germline CDR1 and CDR2: LGHNT and FRNRAP. The DNA of the CDR3 is TGTGCTAGTGGATGGACGGCCTCCTACGAGCAGTACTTC. The encoded protein is CASGWTASYEQYF.

The chain links TRBV9 to TRBJ2-3, with 7 bases lining up with TRBD1. Germline V CDR1 and CDR2: SGDLS, YYNGEE. The ends lost 0 bases at V and 9 bases at J; junction bases unmatched: 7. This CDR3 has 14 amino acids. CDR3 region: CASSVVGARGTQYF. DNA for the CDR3: TGTGCCAGCAGCGTAGTGGGGGCCAGGGGGACGCAGTATTTT.

The chain employs TRBV7-8 and TRBJ2-3; 11 positions agree with TRBD2. With 1 base clipped from V and 5 bases from J, the junction kept 2 bases outside the gene matches. Germline V gene sequence: CDR1 SGHVS, CDR2 FQNEAQ. This CDR3 comprises 15 residues. Here the CDR3 reads CASSLVLAGVDTQYF. CDR3 coding DNA: TGTGCCAGCAGCTTAGTACTAGCGGGAGTAGATACGCAGTATTTT.

The chain recombines TRBV3-1 with TRBJ1-6, with a weak D call TRBD1 (6 bases). Germline CDR1 reads LGHDT; CDR2 reads YNNKEL (reference sequence). The CDR3 length is 15 residues. The germline V and J ends were trimmed by 1 base and 16 bases, with 20 bases remaining between them. The CDR3 region is CASSQGRLKDRTLHF. The CDR3 DNA reads TGTGCCAGCAGCCAAGGTCGTTTGAAGGACAGAACTCTCCACTTT.